Listed below are T cell receptor beta chains from one sample, sequenced in a study of CD8+ T cells in alopecia areata. The method was immunoSEQ multiplex PCR; TCRdb's version includes in-frame clones alone and lacks a portion of them. This sample has approximately 140,000 clones, with roughly four fifths found just once. Sample: CD8+ T cells sorted from blood, taken at week 4, from a patient treated with tofacitinib. The source is a human donor with alopecia areata. Both conserved end residues are part of each CDR3. Each record gives: D gene, V gene, clone size, J gene, CDR3 protein, CDR3 DNA. D genes are given only for firm matches. Clone size is given for some rows only: seen once, a few or many times, or a class if the clone is expanded.

.	TRBV6-1	.	TRBJ2-5	CASSDWVEETQYF	TGTGCCAGCAGTGATTGGGTGGAAGAGACCCAGTACTTC
.	TRBV19	.	TRBJ1-1	CASSRGTTEAFF	TGTGCCAGTAGTAGGGGGACGACTGAAGCTTTCTTT
TRBD2	TRBV5-1	.	TRBJ2-7	CASSLGLGSSYEQYF	TGCGCCAGCAGCCTAGGACTAGGTAGCTCCTACGAGCAGTACTTC
.	TRBV6-6	.	TRBJ2-7	CASSYSAYEQYF	TGTGCCAGCAGTTACAGTGCCTACGAGCAGTACTTC
TRBD1	TRBV30	.	TRBJ1-1	CAWSIDRGVAFF	TGTGCCTGGAGTATCGACAGGGGAGTTGCTTTCTTT
TRBD1	TRBV15	.	TRBJ1-1	CATSSRGGWNTEAFF	TGTGCCACCAGCAGCAGGGGGGGTTGGAACACTGAAGCTTTCTTT
.	TRBV5-1	.	TRBJ1-1	CASSSDPFGNTEAFF	TGCGCCAGCAGCTCAGACCCTTTCGGGAACACTGAAGCTTTCTTT
.	TRBV7-9	.	TRBJ1-5	CASSLAAQPQHF	TGTGCCAGCAGCTTAGCGGCTCAGCCCCAGCATTTT
TRBD2	TRBV30	.	TRBJ2-1	CAWGGLAGSGPHNEQFF	TGTGCCTGGGGGGGACTAGCGGGGAGTGGCCCCCACAATGAGCAGTTCTTC
.	TRBV4-1	.	TRBJ2-1	CASSQDPPSGAYNEQFF	TGCGCCAGCAGCCAAGATCCCCCATCCGGGGCCTACAATGAGCAGTTCTTC
.	TRBV4-1	.	TRBJ2-5	CASSQETAGLWETQYF	TGCGCCAGCAGCCAAGAAACGGCCGGGCTTTGGGAGACCCAGTACTTC
.	TRBV11-3	.	TRBJ2-1	CASRRLHEQFF	TGTGCCAGCAGACGTCTCCATGAGCAGTTCTTC
TRBD2	TRBV6-5	.	TRBJ2-7	CASSYGLAGKEQYF	TGTGCCAGCAGTTACGGTCTAGCGGGTAAAGAGCAGTACTTC
.	TRBV9	.	TRBJ2-5	CASSQWAGETQYF	TGTGCCAGCAGCCAGTGGGCGGGAGAGACCCAGTACTTC
.	TRBV11-3	.	TRBJ2-7	CASSLEAGRIYEQYF	TGTGCCAGCAGCCTTGAGGCGGGCAGGATCTACGAGCAGTACTTC
TRBD1	TRBV2	.	TRBJ2-5	CASSVWGQVPQETQYF	TGTGCCAGCTCCGTGTGGGGACAGGTCCCCCAAGAGACCCAGTACTTC
.	TRBV27	.	TRBJ1-2	CASSLNARLQIYGYTF	TGTGCCAGCAGTCTCAATGCTCGGTTGCAGATCTATGGCTACACCTTC
.	TRBV7-9	.	TRBJ1-1	CASSFTGTEAFF	TGTGCCAGCAGCTTCACTGGCACTGAAGCTTTCTTT
.	TRBV10-3	.	TRBJ2-3	CAISPLRTDTQYF	TGTGCCATCAGCCCCCTAAGGACAGATACGCAGTATTTT
TRBD1	TRBV2	.	TRBJ2-1	CASSWTGSYNEQFF	TGTGCCAGCAGTTGGACAGGGTCGTACAATGAGCAGTTCTTC
.	TRBV5-1	once	TRBJ2-7	CASSLRGASSYEQYF	TGCGCCAGCAGCTTGCGAGGGGCCAGCTCCTACGAGCAGTACTTC
.	TRBV5-4	.	TRBJ1-2	CASSLGREGGYTF	TGTGCCAGCAGCTTGGGCAGGGAAGGCGGCTACACCTTC